The 13 T cell receptor beta chains below come from one sample, sequenced in a study of human T cells and chemical hapten exposure. The time point is: pre-sensitization, week 0. Specified treatment: therapeutic diphenylcyclopropenone sensitization with weekly scalp DPC. One entry per CDR3 protein, called by TCRdb with MiXCR from the RACE reads. The data hold approximately 180,000 distinct CDR3 sequences, with 30% observed a single time. Source: whole blood, taken in connection with sensitization to the hapten diphenylcyclopropenone (DPC). The receptors derive from a woman between 25 and 40 years old with alopecia areata. Some clones in this sample may be carry-over from other donors' samples.

Only a few counts were recorded for this clonotype. The rearrangement links TRBV7-8 to TRBJ1-4; the match to TRBD1 covers 8 bases. Germline CDR1 and CDR2: SGHVS and FQNEAQ. The CDR3 extends over 13 amino acids. Trimming cost V 4 bases and J 10 bases; bases outside gene matches: 5. The CDR3 is CASSWRDRGKLFF. The CDR3, as DNA: TGTGCCAGCAGCTGGAGAGACAGGGGAAAACTGTTTTTT.

DNA of the CDR3: TGTGCCAGCAGCCTCCAGGCTACCGACTCACCCCTCCACTTT. Its protein product is CASSLQATDSPLHF. This chain uses TRBV9 with TRBJ1-6; D uncertain. V lost 4 bases, J lost 10 bases, and 15 bases lay in between. Germline values: CDR1 SGDLS, CDR2 YYNGEE. This CDR3 is 14 amino acids long.

V gene TRBV4-1 combines with J gene TRBJ1-2; D not certain. The CDR3 is 14 residues long. The V end was cut by 6 bases, the J end by 0 bases, with 11 bases between. CDR1 is MGHRA and CDR2 is YSYEKL in the germline V gene. CDR3 protein: CASRPNQANYGYTF. CDR3 sequence (DNA): TGCGCCAGCAGACCGAACCAAGCTAACTATGGCTACACCTTC.

This clonotype was seen once. The rearrangement links TRBV10-2 to TRBJ2-5, with D possibly being TRBD2 (6 bases). Germline CDR1 is WSHSY and CDR2 is SAAADI. The CDR3 runs 14 residues. V shed 11 bases and J shed 0 bases, with 16 bases lying between them. In nucleotides, the CDR3 is TGCGCCGGGGGGTACGGTGGTTACCAAGAGACCCAGTACTTC. It translates to CAGGYGGYQETQYF.

The genes are TRBV28 and TRBJ2-7, with TRBD2 identical over 10 bases. The CDR3 runs 16 residues. Trimming cost V 8 bases and J 6 bases; bases outside gene matches: 16. CDR1 and CDR2 from the germline V gene are MDHEN and SYDVKM. CDR3 sequence: CASWGSGRLHITEQYF. CDR3 coding DNA: TGTGCCAGCTGGGGTAGCGGGAGGCTCCATATTACCGAGCAGTACTTC.

This clonotype was found a few times. The chain links TRBV5-1 to TRBJ2-5, with TRBD1 matching 8 bases. CDR1 and CDR2 (germline): SGHRS, YFSETQ. The CDR3 has 14 residues. With V trimmed by 2 bases and J by 3 bases, 3 bases remained unmatched. The CDR3 DNA follows: TGCGCCAGCAGCTTATCGACAGGGGAAGAGACCCAGTACTTC. Translated, it gives CASSLSTGEETQYF.

This chain connects TRBV10-3 to TRBJ2-5; D gene ambiguous. The length of the CDR3 is 14 residues. The germline V and J ends were trimmed by 0 bases and 3 bases, with 8 bases remaining between them. Germline CDR1 reads ENHRY; CDR2 reads SYGVKD. DNA for the CDR3: TGTGCCATCAGTGAGTCAATGCAGGAAGAGACCCAGTACTTC. It is translated as CAISESMQEETQYF.

This clonotype appeared a few times. The rearrangement links TRBV7-9 to TRBJ2-1, with 8 positions matching TRBD2. Germline loops: CDR1 SEHNR, CDR2 FQNEAQ (reference sequence). V shed 5 bases, J shed 16 bases, and the junction held 10 bases outside the gene matches. The CDR3 runs 12 residues. CDR3 nucleotide sequence: TGTGCCAGCAGCCCACCGGGACTAGGGCAATTCTTC. It yields the protein CASSPPGLGQFF.

This clonotype was seen only a few times. The V call is TRBV12-3 or TRBV12-4, the J call TRBJ2-1; 7 bases map to TRBD2. Trimming cost V 7 bases and J 4 bases; bases outside gene matches: 13. The CDR3 is 16 residues long. CDR3 in DNA: TGTGCCAGCACCCCGCCTGGGCTAGCGGAATACAATGAGCAGTTCTTC. Translation gives CASTPPGLAEYNEQFF.

The rearrangement joins TRBV7-2 to TRBJ2-1; 11 bases align to TRBD2. From germline, CDR1 is SGHTA and CDR2 FQGNSA. J gave up 3 bases and V 4 bases, and 5 bases lay outside the gene matches. The CDR3 runs 16 residues. The CDR3 nucleotides read TGTGCCAGCAGCTCACTAGCGGGAGTTGTCTACAATGAGCAGTTCTTC. Encoded protein: CASSSLAGVVYNEQFF.

This clonotype was picked up a small number of times. V gene TRBV6-2 or TRBV6-3 combines with J gene TRBJ2-7, with a tentative D call TRBD1 (5 bases). The CDR3 is 13 amino acids. Trimming removed 7 bases from V and 4 bases from J, with 14 bases in between. Germline-derived CDR1 and CDR2 are MNHEY and SVGEGT. CDR3 in DNA: TGTGCCAGCACCAGCCCCAGGGAATACGAGCAGTACTTC. Translation gives CASTSPREYEQYF.

A few counts support this clonotype. A much larger clone is a single base away; this may be a read error. V is TRBV7-2 and J is TRBJ1-1; 7 nucleotides agree with TRBD1. Losses at the gene ends were 5 bases for V and 4 bases for J; bases not matched to a gene: 4. The CDR3 consists of 13 residues. Germline CDR1 SGHTA, CDR2 FQGNSA. The CDR3 coding sequence is TGTGCCAGCAGCCTGGACAGGAGCACTGAAGCTTTCTTT. This sequence encodes CASSLDRSTEAFF.

A few counts support this clonotype. The chain links TRBV28 to TRBJ2-3, with D unresolved. Looked up from germline, CDR1 is MDHEN and CDR2 is SYDVKM. CDR3 length: 14 amino acids. The CDR3 protein is CVVLSPSRTDTQYF. CDR3 nucleotides: TGTGTCGTACTAAGCCCGTCTCGCACAGATACGCAGTATTTT.